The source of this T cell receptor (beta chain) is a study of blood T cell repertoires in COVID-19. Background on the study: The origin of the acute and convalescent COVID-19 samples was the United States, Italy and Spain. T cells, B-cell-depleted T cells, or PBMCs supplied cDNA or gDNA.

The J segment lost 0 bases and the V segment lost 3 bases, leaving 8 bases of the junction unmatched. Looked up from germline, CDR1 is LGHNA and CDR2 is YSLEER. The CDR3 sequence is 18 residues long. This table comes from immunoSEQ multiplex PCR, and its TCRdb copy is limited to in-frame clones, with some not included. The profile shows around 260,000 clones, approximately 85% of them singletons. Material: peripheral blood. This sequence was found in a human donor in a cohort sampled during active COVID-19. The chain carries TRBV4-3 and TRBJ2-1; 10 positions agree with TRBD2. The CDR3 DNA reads TGCGCCAGCAGCCAGGGGCGAGCGGGAGGGTACTCCTACAATGAGCAGTTCTTC. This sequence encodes CASSQGRAGGYSYNEQFF.